This T cell receptor (beta chain) stems from a study of cytomegalovirus exposure and HLA in healthy donors. V was cut by 0 bases and J by 5 bases, with 14 bases left in between. The V gene's germline CDR1 is SGHKS and CDR2 YYEKEE (reference sequence). The CDR3 sequence is 16 residues long. The PCR had 60 Vbeta and 13 Jbeta primers. The protocol was immunoSEQ multiplex PCR, while the TCRdb copy is restricted to in-frame clones and leaves out a portion. The sample shows some 120,000 clones, 75% of them seen only once. Sequenced sample: PBMCs. The chain employs TRBV5-5 and TRBJ1-4, with D perhaps matching TRBD1 (6 bases). The sequence was collected from a woman younger than 35 in good health and CMV-seronegative. The CDR3 protein is CASSLGAGARNEKLFF. The CDR3 DNA follows: TGTGCCAGCAGCTTGGGAGCAGGGGCGAGGAATGAAAAACTGTTTTTT.